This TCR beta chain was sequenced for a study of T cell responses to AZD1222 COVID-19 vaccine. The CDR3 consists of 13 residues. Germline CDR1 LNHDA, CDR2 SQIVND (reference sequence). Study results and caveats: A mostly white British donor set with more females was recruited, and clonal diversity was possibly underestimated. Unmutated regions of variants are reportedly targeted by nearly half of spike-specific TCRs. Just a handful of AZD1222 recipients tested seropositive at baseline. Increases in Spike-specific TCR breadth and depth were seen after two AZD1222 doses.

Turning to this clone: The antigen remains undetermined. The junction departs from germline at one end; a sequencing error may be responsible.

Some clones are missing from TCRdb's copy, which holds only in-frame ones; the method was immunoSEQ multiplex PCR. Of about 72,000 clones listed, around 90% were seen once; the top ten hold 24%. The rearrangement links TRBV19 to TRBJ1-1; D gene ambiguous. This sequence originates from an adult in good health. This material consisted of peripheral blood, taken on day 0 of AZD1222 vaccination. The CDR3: CATSEGWGTEAFF. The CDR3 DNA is TGTGCCACTAGTGAGGGTTGGGGCACTGAAGCTTTCTTT.